The 22 T cell receptor beta chains given below trace back to one sample, sequenced in a study of radiotherapy plus CTLA-4 blockade in lung cancer. Using immunoSEQ multiplex PCR, the repertoire was profiled, and TCRdb retains in-frame clones only, with some absent. The table has over 70,000 clones, 86% seen once. The source was peripheral blood, collected from a patient treated with radiotherapy plus ipilimumab. The source of these receptors is a human donor with non-small cell lung cancer who had a partial response to radiotherapy plus ipilimumab.

The CDR3 bases are TGTGCCAGCAGCCGGACTAGCGGGAGGGCTAACACAGATACGCAGTATTTT. Protein product: CASSRTSGRANTDTQYF. The genes are TRBV7-9 and TRBJ2-3; 15 bases line up with TRBD2. The junction had 5 bases not matched to a gene; V was cut back by 5 bases and J by 2 bases. In germline, CDR1 is SEHNR, CDR2 FQNEAQ (reference sequence). The length of the CDR3 is 17 residues. Full variable domain (rest looked up from reference TRBV7-9 and TRBJ2-3): DTGVSQNPRHKITKRGQNVTFRCDPISEHNRLYWYRQTLGQGPEFLTYFQNEAQLEKSRLLSDRFSAERPKGSFSTLEIQRTEQGDSAMYLCASSRTSGRANTDTQYFGPGTRLTVL.

The chain joins TRBV7-2 to TRBJ1-5, with 12 nucleotides matching TRBD1. Germline lookup yields CDR1 SGHTA and CDR2 FQGNSA. V trimming: 4 bases; J trimming: 6 bases; junction bases outside the gene matches: 7. This CDR3 has 16 residues. CDR3: CASSYPGQGAGQPQHF. As DNA, the CDR3 is TGTGCCAGCAGCTACCCGGGACAGGGGGCCGGTCAGCCCCAGCATTTT.

The chain uses TRBV6-4 and TRBJ2-3; tentative D call: TRBD2 (6 bases). CDR3 length equals 15 residues. Germline values: CDR1 MRHNA, CDR2 SNTAGT. Trimming shortened V by 7 bases and J by 2 bases, and 16 bases separated the two germline ends. The CDR3 DNA sequence: TGTGCCAGCAAACGGGAGAGCACCTACACAGATACGCAGTATTTT. It is translated as CASKRESTYTDTQYF.

The CDR3 nucleotides are TGCGCCAGCAGCCAAGTGGGACTAGCGGGAGTTTTGCGTAATGAGCAGTTCTTC. Protein product: CASSQVGLAGVLRNEQFF. The chain has TRBV4-1 and TRBJ2-1; 14 positions agree with TRBD2. J gave up 7 bases and V 1 base, and 9 bases lay outside the gene matches. The germline gives CDR1 MGHRA, CDR2 YSYEKL. CDR3 size: 18 residues.

The rearrangement joins TRBV28 to TRBJ1-2; D uncertain. Germline assignment: CDR1 MDHEN and CDR2 SYDVKM. Trimming removed 6 bases from V and 4 bases from J, with 15 bases in between. There are 14 residues in the CDR3. The CDR3 DNA sequence: TGTGCCAGCAGCCGCGTCACCATAGCCTATGGCTACACCTTC. This gives the protein CASSRVTIAYGYTF.

The chain couples TRBV7-2 to TRBJ2-1, with 9 bases matching TRBD1. J gave up 2 bases and V 5 bases, and 4 bases lay outside the gene matches. Germline CDR1 reads SGHTA; CDR2 reads FQGNSA. The CDR3 extends over 15 amino acids. Written as DNA, the CDR3 is TGTGCCAGCAGCCTCAACAGGGGGCCCTACAATGAGCAGTTCTTC. Protein sequence: CASSLNRGPYNEQFF.

This sequence joins TRBV18 and TRBJ1-3; TRBD1 is a possible D gene (5 bases). The germline V and J ends were trimmed by 2 bases and 2 bases, with 13 bases remaining between them. This CDR3 has 16 amino acids. Germline CDR1 is KGHSH and CDR2 is LQKENI. In DNA form, the CDR3 reads TGTGCCAGCTCACCAACCGGCAGGGAAGCTGGAAACACCATATATTTT. Translated, it gives CASSPTGREAGNTIYF.

This clone was counted between two and nine times. The V call is TRBV28, the J call TRBJ1-5; D remains ambiguous. Germline V CDR1 and CDR2: MDHEN, SYDVKM. V lost 5 bases and J lost 4, with 9 bases in between. This CDR3 contains 13 residues. The CDR3: CASSLGINQPQHF. CDR3 sequence (DNA): TGTGCCAGCAGTCTTGGCATTAATCAGCCCCAGCATTTT.

V usage is TRBV5-1 and J usage is TRBJ2-1, with D possibly matching TRBD2 (6 bases). In germline, CDR1 is SGHRS, CDR2 YFSETQ. The CDR3 is 14 amino acids. The V end was cut by 4 bases, the J end by 3 bases, with 11 bases between. CDR3 residues: CASSTVGGYNEQFF. The CDR3 nucleotides are TGCGCCAGCAGCACCGTGGGGGGCTACAATGAGCAGTTCTTC.

V is TRBV7-3 and J is TRBJ2-7; 9 bases agree with TRBD1. CDR1 and CDR2 (germline): SGHTA, FQGTGA. The trim removed 2 bases at V and 5 bases at J, leaving 19 bases unmatched. The CDR3 runs 19 residues. The CDR3 sequence: CASSLGQTLVGQGTHEQYV. The CDR3, as DNA: TGTGCCAGCAGCTTAGGCCAGACCCTGGTGGGACAGGGAACCCACGAGCAGTACGTC.

The rearrangement links TRBV7-9 to TRBJ2-2, with D maybe TRBD1 (6 bases). V dropped 2 bases and J dropped 7 bases, with 23 bases sitting between them. The CDR3 has 18 amino acids. Germline V gene sequence: CDR1 SEHNR, CDR2 FQNEAQ (reference sequence). DNA for the CDR3: TGTGCCAGCAGCTTAAGATACCTGGGGGCCGTTCGGGACGGGGAGCTGTTTTTT. Its protein is CASSLRYLGAVRDGELFF.

The gene calls are TRBV29-1 and TRBJ2-2; TRBD2 matches 15 bases. Germline V lookup: CDR1 SQVTM, CDR2 ANQGSEA. The V gene end was trimmed by 7 bases and the J gene end by 0 bases; junction bases not matched to a gene: 9. The CDR3 extends over 18 amino acids. This CDR3 is CSGGLAGGAFANTGELFF. CDR3 bases: TGCAGCGGTGGACTAGCGGGAGGGGCGTTCGCGAACACCGGGGAGCTGTTTTTT.

The rearrangement links TRBV5-1 to TRBJ2-2; D may be TRBD1 (6 bases). Trimming pared 0 bases from V and 4 bases from J, leaving 10 bases between. CDR1 is SGHRS, CDR2 YFSETQ, per germline. The CDR3 extends over 15 amino acids. The CDR3 DNA reads as TGCGCCAGCAGCTTGGCAGGGGCGGGCACCGGGGAGCTGTTTTTT. Translating gives CASSLAGAGTGELFF. The variable domain in full, completed from reference TRBV5-1 and TRBJ2-2, reads KAGVTQTPRYLIKTRGQQVTLSCSPISGHRSVSWYQQTPGQGLQFLFEYFSETQRNKGNFPGRFSGRQFSNSRSEMNVSTLELGDSALYLCASSLAGAGTGELFFGEGSRLTVL.

The chain carries TRBV2 and TRBJ1-1; tentatively, D is TRBD1 (5 bases). The CDR3 runs 14 residues. Deletions cut 6 bases from V and 3 bases from J, with 14 bases between. Germline CDR1 and CDR2: SNHLY and FYNNEI. CDR3 in DNA: TGTGCCAGCAGGACGGGTCCCAGGGACACTGAAGCTTTCTTT. It encodes CASRTGPRDTEAFF.

This chain uses TRBV6-5 with TRBJ1-2; weak D call: TRBD1 (5 bases). Germline V gene lookup returns CDR1 MNHEY and CDR2 SVGAGI. The CDR3 consists of 13 residues. V shed 6 bases and J shed 8 bases, with 16 bases lying between them. The CDR3 loop is CASRKTVGEGYTF. The CDR3 DNA is TGTGCCAGCAGGAAGACAGTAGGTGAAGGCTACACCTTC.

The rearrangement uses TRBV28 and TRBJ2-5; D is perhaps TRBD2 (5 bases). The CDR3 spans 16 residues. The germline V gene encodes CDR1 MDHEN and CDR2 SYDVKM. V shed 4 bases and J shed 1 base, with 16 bases lying between them. This CDR3 is CASSSLAGEFQETQYF. The CDR3 coding sequence is TGTGCCAGCAGTTCCCTGGCGGGCGAATTCCAAGAGACCCAGTACTTC.

The table lists this clone with a few counts. The chain links TRBV7-2 to TRBJ2-1; D is perhaps TRBD2 (6 bases). The CDR3 totals 13 residues. The germline gives CDR1 SGHTA, CDR2 FQGNSA. V shed 6 bases and J shed 5 bases, with 11 bases lying between them. The CDR3 loop reads CASRYSGDNEQFF. The CDR3 coding sequence is TGTGCCAGCAGATATAGCGGAGACAATGAGCAGTTCTTC.

The rearrangement joins TRBV7-2 to TRBJ2-5; D possibly corresponds to TRBD1 (6 bases). CDR1 is SGHTA, CDR2 FQGNSA, per germline. The CDR3 has 14 residues. V shed 1 base and J shed 3 bases, with 9 bases lying between them. The CDR3: CASSLVQGKETQYF. CDR3 bases: TGTGCCAGCAGCTTAGTCCAGGGGAAAGAGACCCAGTACTTC.

The count of this clone is one. V is TRBV4-2 and J is TRBJ2-7; TRBD2 is a possible D gene (6 bases). Germline loops: CDR1 LGHNA, CDR2 YNFKEQ. Trimming removed 0 bases from V and 7 bases from J, with 13 bases in between. This CDR3 spans 14 amino acids. This chain's CDR3 is CASSQDPYGGEQYV. In DNA, the CDR3 is TGTGCCAGCAGCCAAGATCCTTACGGGGGTGAGCAGTACGTC.

This clone was counted once. This sequence joins TRBV7-9 and TRBJ2-5; 8 bases line up with TRBD1. Looked up from germline, CDR1 is SEHNR and CDR2 is FQNEAQ (reference sequence). V lost 2 bases and J lost 5; bases outside the gene matches: 4. The CDR3 is 14 amino acids. CDR3 nucleotides: TGTGCCAGCAGCTTATCAGGGGGCGTGGAGACCCAGTACTTC. Translation gives CASSLSGGVETQYF.

This rearrangement joins TRBV5-4 to TRBJ2-2, with D tentatively TRBD2 (5 bases). The V end lost 4 bases, the J end lost 1 base, and 14 bases lay between the germline ends. The germline V gene has CDR1 SGHNT and CDR2 YYREEE (reference sequence). The CDR3 covers 16 residues. The CDR3 here is CASSPPAGVNTGELFF. CDR3 in DNA: TGTGCCAGCAGCCCTCCGGCGGGCGTGAACACCGGGGAGCTGTTTTTT.

The rearrangement uses TRBV28 and TRBJ1-2; 9 bases fit TRBD1. Per the germline V gene, CDR1 is MDHEN and CDR2 is SYDVKM. The CDR3 totals 16 residues. The V segment lost 4 bases and the J segment 4 bases; nucleotides outside the gene matches: 10. CDR3 loop: CASSSEDRGYSYGYTF. CDR3 nucleotides: TGTGCCAGCAGTTCAGAGGACAGGGGTTACTCCTATGGCTACACCTTC.